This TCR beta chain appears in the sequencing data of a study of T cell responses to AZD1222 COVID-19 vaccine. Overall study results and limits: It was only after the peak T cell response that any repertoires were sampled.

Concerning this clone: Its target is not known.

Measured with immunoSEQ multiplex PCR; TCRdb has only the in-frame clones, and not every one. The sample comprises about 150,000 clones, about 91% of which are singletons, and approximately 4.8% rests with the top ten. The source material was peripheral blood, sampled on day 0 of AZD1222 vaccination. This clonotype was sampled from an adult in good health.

CDR3 amino acids: CASSQDDSQGETQYF. The CDR3 region has the DNA TGTGCCAGCAGCCAAGATGACAGTCAAGGGGAGACCCAGTACTTC. The chain employs TRBV4-2 and TRBJ2-5; D might be TRBD1 (5 bases). V was trimmed by 0 bases and J by 5 bases, leaving 13 bases between them. CDR1 and CDR2 from the germline V gene are LGHNA and YNFKEQ. This CDR3 has 15 amino acids.